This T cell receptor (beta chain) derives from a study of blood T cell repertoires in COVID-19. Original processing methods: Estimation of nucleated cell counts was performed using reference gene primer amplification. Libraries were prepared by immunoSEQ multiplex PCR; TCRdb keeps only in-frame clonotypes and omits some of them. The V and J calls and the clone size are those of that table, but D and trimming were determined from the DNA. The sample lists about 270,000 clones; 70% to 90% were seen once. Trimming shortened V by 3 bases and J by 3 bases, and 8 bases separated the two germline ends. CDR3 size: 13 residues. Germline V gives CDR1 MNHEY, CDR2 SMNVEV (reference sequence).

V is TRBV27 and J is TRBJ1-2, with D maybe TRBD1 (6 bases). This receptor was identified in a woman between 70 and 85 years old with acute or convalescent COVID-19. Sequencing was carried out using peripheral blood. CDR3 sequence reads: CASSFGGDYGYTF. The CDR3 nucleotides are TGTGCCAGCAGTTTTGGGGGCGACTATGGCTACACCTTC.